This TCR beta chain was obtained from a study of cytomegalovirus exposure and HLA in healthy donors. Broader study findings: Altogether, 150 or so TCR beta chains were recorded as cytomegalovirus-associated.

The CDR3 covers 14 residues. Trimming cost V 1 base and J 6 bases; bases outside gene matches: 0. Looked up from germline, CDR1 is MNHNY and CDR2 is SVGAGI (reference sequence). TCRdb's table, derived via immunoSEQ multiplex PCR, lists solely in-frame clones and lacks some. The data contain 200,000 or so clones, approximately 84% of them singletons. Of note for this clone: Its antigen is not identified.

What was sequenced was PBMCs. This receptor was taken from a man between 18 and 35 years old in good health and CMV-seropositive. V gene TRBV6-6 combines with J gene TRBJ2-3; 11 nucleotides agree with TRBD1. CDR3: CASSYWTGGDTQYF. The CDR3 DNA sequence: TGTGCCAGCAGTTACTGGACAGGGGGCGATACGCAGTATTTT.